Following are 29 T cell receptor beta chains from one sample sequenced in a study of T cell changes during pregnancy in multiple sclerosis. The protocol was immunoSEQ multiplex PCR, while the TCRdb copy is restricted to in-frame clones and leaves out a portion. This sample yields fewer than 90,000 clones, of which 85% to 95% are seen a single time; more than 0.9% belongs to the top ten. This material consisted of peripheral blood, taken in the first trimester of pregnancy. Source of these receptors: a female donor with multiple sclerosis, enrolled in a pregnancy study.

This clone was observed a single time. The rearrangement links TRBV9 to TRBJ2-3; 9 nucleotides line up with TRBD2. The V gene end was trimmed by 4 bases and the J gene end by 7 bases; junction bases not matched to a gene: 13. This CDR3 is 16 amino acids long. Germline V gene sequence: CDR1 SGDLS, CDR2 YYNGEE. CDR3 sequence reads: CASSSGGAGGVYTQYF. The DNA of the CDR3 is TGTGCCAGCAGCTCCGGAGGAGCGGGGGGAGTGTATACGCAGTATTTT.

This chain links TRBV9 with TRBJ1-1, with a possible D match to TRBD1 (5 bases). Germline V gene lookup returns CDR1 SGDLS and CDR2 YYNGEE. The CDR3 contains 13 residues. Trimming removed 2 bases from V and 4 bases from J, with 9 bases in between. The CDR3, as DNA: TGTGCCAGCAGCGTGGGGGGACTCACTGAAGCTTTCTTT. Translating gives CASSVGGLTEAFF.

The chain combines TRBV6-1 with TRBJ1-5; possibly TRBD1 for D (5 bases). This CDR3 comprises 15 residues. V was shortened by 6 bases and J by 1 base, with 13 bases between the two germline ends. CDR1 is MNHNS, CDR2 SASEGT, per germline. The CDR3 sequence: CASRPVGGSNQPQHF. CDR3 sequence (DNA): TGTGCCAGCAGACCCGTCGGGGGGAGCAATCAGCCCCAGCATTTT.

This rearrangement joins TRBV19 to TRBJ2-3; the D gene is possibly TRBD1 (5 bases). The germline V gene encodes CDR1 LNHDA and CDR2 SQIVND (reference sequence). V was trimmed by 5 bases and J by 6 bases, leaving 24 bases between them. This CDR3 contains 17 residues. The CDR3 reads CASSYYRTGILIDTQYF. In DNA form, the CDR3 reads TGTGCCAGTAGTTATTACCGAACAGGAATCCTCATCGATACGCAGTATTTT.

The rearrangement links TRBV5-4 to TRBJ1-2; no firm D call. Germline assignment: CDR1 SGHNT and CDR2 YYREEE (reference sequence). Trimming shortened V by 2 bases and J by 0 bases, and 17 bases separated the two germline ends. This CDR3 region has 17 residues. CDR3 region: CASSFGGSAPTNYGYTF. The CDR3 DNA is TGTGCCAGCAGCTTCGGAGGGTCAGCGCCCACTAACTATGGCTACACCTTC.

This chain links TRBV6-5 with TRBJ1-2; the D gene is possibly TRBD1 (5 bases). This CDR3 spans 13 amino acids. From germline, CDR1 is MNHEY and CDR2 SVGAGI. The ends were cut back, 6 bases at V and 2 bases at J, with 10 bases in the middle. The CDR3 spells CASRTDSNYGYTF. CDR3 coding DNA: TGTGCCAGCAGAACAGACAGCAACTATGGCTACACCTTC.

This clone was counted a single time. J is TRBJ2-3 and V is TRBV27; TRBD2 matches at 9 bases. CDR1 MNHEY and CDR2 SMNVEV come from the germline V gene (reference sequence). With V trimmed by 4 bases and J by 0 bases, 8 bases remained unmatched. The CDR3 sequence is 17 residues long. The CDR3 coding sequence is TGTGCCAGCAGTTGGTATAGCGGGGGCCTTAGCACAGATACGCAGTATTTT. This gives the protein CASSWYSGGLSTDTQYF.

The chain combines TRBV25-1 with TRBJ2-1; D is possibly TRBD1 (5 bases). The CDR3 sequence is 14 residues long. Germline values: CDR1 MGHDK, CDR2 SYGVNS. Trimming left V 6 bases short and J 3 bases short, with 12 bases between. CDR3 nucleotides: TGTGCCAGCAGCGAGGACACAATCTACAATGAGCAGTTCTTC. It codes for CASSEDTIYNEQFF.

This chain links TRBV5-1 with TRBJ2-1; 11 nucleotides agree with TRBD2. V dropped 0 bases and J dropped 8; count of bases not matched to a gene: 7. CDR3 length equals 16 residues. CDR1 is SGHRS and CDR2 is YFSETQ in the germline V gene. The DNA for the CDR3 is TGCGCCAGCAGCTTGGCGTTAGCGGGAGGGTGGGATGAGCAGTTCTTC. Protein sequence: CASSLALAGGWDEQFF.

This clone was recorded only once. The chain employs TRBV7-6 and TRBJ2-7, with 7 positions matching TRBD2. Trimming at V came to 0 bases and at J to 3 bases, leaving 5 bases not matched to a gene. Germline CDR1 reads SGHVS; CDR2 reads FNYEAQ. The CDR3 is made up of 15 amino acids. CDR3 loop: CASSLAGGSHYEQYF. CDR3 coding DNA: TGTGCCAGCAGCTTAGCCGGGGGGTCACACTACGAGCAGTACTTC.

The chain employs TRBV9 and TRBJ1-2; 7 positions match TRBD1. With V trimmed by 0 bases and J by 4 bases, 3 bases remained unmatched. CDR3 length: 14 residues. CDR1 and CDR2 (germline): SGDLS, YYNGEE. The CDR3: CASSVGRQGYGYTF. CDR3 coding DNA: TGTGCCAGCAGCGTAGGGCGACAGGGCTATGGCTACACCTTC.

The chain links TRBV5-8 to TRBJ2-5, with D possibly matching TRBD2 (6 bases). CDR3 size: 16 residues. Trimming removed 1 base at V and 0 bases at J, with 13 bases between. Germline values: CDR1 SGHTS, CDR2 YDEGEE. CDR3 nucleotide sequence: TGTGCCAGCAGCTTGAGGTTAGCGGTTAACCAAGAGACCCAGTACTTC. Its translation is CASSLRLAVNQETQYF.

This chain joins TRBV15 and TRBJ2-7, with 10 bases identical to TRBD1. CDR1 and CDR2 from the germline V gene are LNHNV and YYDKDF (reference sequence). The trim removed 3 bases at V and 3 bases at J, leaving 2 bases unmatched. This CDR3 has 14 amino acids. This chain's CDR3 is CATSRDRGVYEQYF. CDR3 DNA: TGTGCCACCAGCAGGGACAGGGGGGTCTACGAGCAGTACTTC.

J is TRBJ2-7 and V is TRBV7-2; 14 bases match TRBD2. In germline, CDR1 is SGHTA, CDR2 FQGNSA. V shed 5 bases, J shed 4 bases, and the junction held 4 bases outside the gene matches. The CDR3 runs 15 residues. The CDR3 DNA reads TGTGCCAGCAGCGTTTGGACTAGCGGGGGGTACGAGCAGTACTTC. This sequence encodes CASSVWTSGGYEQYF.

This chain joins TRBV27 and TRBJ2-2, with TRBD1 matching 7 bases. Per the germline V gene, CDR1 is MNHEY and CDR2 is SMNVEV (reference sequence). The V and J ends lost 4 bases and 6 bases, in that order; junction bases with no gene match: 2. This CDR3 is built from 13 residues. The CDR3 loop is CASSSTGPGELFF. Here the CDR3 DNA reads TGTGCCAGCAGTTCGACAGGGCCCGGGGAGCTGTTTTTT.

The V and J genes are TRBV5-1 and TRBJ1-5; D is possibly TRBD1 (5 bases). Germline V gene sequence: CDR1 SGHRS, CDR2 YFSETQ. Trimming cost V 3 bases and J 3 bases, with 13 bases left between them. This CDR3 has 15 residues. The CDR3 region is CASSSGERFNQPQHF. The CDR3, as DNA: TGCGCCAGCAGCTCGGGGGAAAGGTTCAATCAGCCCCAGCATTTT.

The chain couples TRBV7-9 to TRBJ2-7; possibly TRBD2 for D (5 bases). V shed 0 bases and J shed 5 bases, with 20 bases lying between them. Germline loops: CDR1 SEHNR, CDR2 FQNEAQ (reference sequence). This CDR3 has 17 residues. This CDR3 reads CASSLAEWQRRVDEQYF. CDR3 nucleotide sequence: TGTGCCAGCAGCTTAGCGGAGTGGCAGCGGAGAGTAGACGAGCAGTACTTC.

The genes are TRBV7-6 and TRBJ2-5, with 9 bases that match TRBD2. Germline V gene sequence: CDR1 SGHVS, CDR2 FNYEAQ. The CDR3 length is 17 residues. Trimming cost V 4 bases and J 2 bases; bases outside gene matches: 11. In DNA, the CDR3 is TGTGCCAGCAGCTCTGGAAGGGGTAGCGGGGGACAAGAGACCCAGTACTTC. It translates to CASSSGRGSGGQETQYF.

The V call is TRBV7-8, the J call TRBJ1-1; possible D gene TRBD1, 5 bases. This CDR3 contains 13 residues. V was shortened by 0 bases and J by 7 bases, with 9 bases between the two germline ends. The V gene's germline CDR1 is SGHVS and CDR2 FQNEAQ. In DNA form, the CDR3 reads TGTGCCAGCAGCTTAGCCGGGGGATATGAAGCTTTCTTT. Protein sequence: CASSLAGGYEAFF.

The chain is built from TRBV6-5 and TRBJ2-7, with D unresolved. V was trimmed by 0 bases and J by 2 bases, leaving 11 bases between them. Looked up from germline, CDR1 is MNHEY and CDR2 is SVGAGI. This CDR3 has 15 amino acids. The CDR3 sequence: CASSYSAVNPYEQYF. CDR3 nucleotides: TGTGCCAGCAGTTACTCGGCCGTAAACCCCTACGAGCAGTACTTC.

V gene TRBV6-5 combines with J gene TRBJ1-1; unclear D gene. Trimming shortened V by 2 bases and J by 4 bases, and 14 bases separated the two germline ends. Germline CDR1 is MNHEY and CDR2 is SVGAGI. CDR3 length: 15 amino acids. CDR3 DNA sequence: TGTGCCAGCAGTTACAGACCACTCGAGGTCACTGAAGCTTTCTTT. As protein: CASSYRPLEVTEAFF.

The genes are TRBV11-1 and TRBJ2-1; the D gene is possibly TRBD2 (5 bases). The CDR3 loop spans 18 amino acids. Trimming removed 5 bases at V and 0 bases at J, with 20 bases between. Germline loops: CDR1 SGHAT, CDR2 FQDESV (reference sequence). The CDR3 region has the DNA TGTGCCAGCAGCCCATATGTGGGAGCGGTGAGCTCCTACAATGAGCAGTTCTTC. Protein product: CASSPYVGAVSSYNEQFF.

CDR3 sequence (DNA): TGCGCCAGCAGCTTGTCTAGCGTCGTTTACAATGAGCAGTTCTTC. This codes for CASSLSSVVYNEQFF. This chain joins TRBV5-1 and TRBJ2-1; D is possibly TRBD2 (6 bases). V lost 1 base and J lost 4, with 12 bases in between. Germline V CDR1 and CDR2: SGHRS, YFSETQ. There are 15 residues in the CDR3.

The J gene is TRBJ2-1, the V gene TRBV19; TRBD2 aligns across 8 bases. V lost 7 bases to trimming and J lost 3 bases; unmatched junction nucleotides: 8. Germline V CDR1 and CDR2: LNHDA, SQIVND (reference sequence). The CDR3 runs to 15 residues. As DNA, the CDR3 is TGTGCCAGTAACTCGGTCGGGACTAGCTACAATGAGCAGTTCTTC. Amino acid sequence: CASNSVGTSYNEQFF.

The gene calls are TRBV30 and TRBJ2-5, with 8 bases identical to TRBD2. Germline V gene sequence: CDR1 GTSNPN, CDR2 SVGIG (reference sequence). J lost 5 bases, V lost 1 base, and 9 bases had no gene match. CDR3 length equals 15 residues. CDR3 sequence reads: CAWSGPAGGRETQYF. DNA of the CDR3: TGTGCCTGGAGTGGACCCGCGGGAGGACGCGAGACCCAGTACTTC.

The V and J genes are TRBV7-9 and TRBJ2-5, with D tentatively TRBD1 (6 bases). CDR1 and CDR2 from the germline V gene are SEHNR and FQNEAQ (reference sequence). This CDR3 spans 13 amino acids. Trimming took off 5 bases at V and 1 base at J, with 8 bases between the two ends. The CDR3 nucleotides are TGTGCCAGCAGCCGAGGGGGCCAAGAGACCCAGTACTTC. As protein: CASSRGGQETQYF.

This chain uses TRBV7-3 with TRBJ1-1, with D unresolved. Germline CDR1 SGHTA, CDR2 FQGTGA. This CDR3 is 13 amino acids long. Trimming stripped 2 bases from V and 7 bases from J, with 11 bases between. This chain's CDR3 is CASSLSPDYEAFF. The DNA of the CDR3 is TGTGCCAGCAGCTTATCACCCGACTATGAAGCTTTCTTT.

This clone was observed a few times. The same CDR3 is also encoded by other DNA sequences in this sample. The chain recombines TRBV20-1 with TRBJ1-1; D uncertain. V was cut by 5 bases and J by 3 bases, with 7 bases left in between. The germline V gene encodes CDR1 DFQATT and CDR2 SNEGSKA (reference sequence). The CDR3 contains 11 residues. This chain's CDR3 is CSARRDTEAFF. The CDR3 bases are TGCAGTGCTCGCCGGGACACTGAAGCTTTCTTT.

This chain connects TRBV10-3 to TRBJ1-5, with D uncertain. V lost 4 bases, J lost 1 base, and 8 bases lay in between. The CDR3 runs 14 residues. The V gene's germline CDR1 is ENHRY and CDR2 SYGVKD. The CDR3 DNA is TGTGCCATCAGTGTAACAGCCAGCAATCAGCCCCAGCATTTT. Its translation is CAISVTASNQPQHF.